This entry lists 8 T cell receptor beta chains sequenced from one sample in a study of T cell responses to AZD1222 COVID-19 vaccine. Clones were read by immunoSEQ multiplex PCR, and TCRdb kept only the in-frame ones, dropping some. The sample lists some 150,000 clones; about 90% were seen once. Sequencing was performed on peripheral blood, taken on day 0 of AZD1222 vaccination. These receptors were obtained from an adult in good health.

J is TRBJ2-7 and V is TRBV10-3; D is unclear. Looked up from germline, CDR1 is ENHRY and CDR2 is SYGVKD. The CDR3 totals 14 residues. Trimming took off 0 bases at V and 6 bases at J, with 12 bases between the two ends. This chain's CDR3 is CAISESTKGGEQYF. The CDR3 DNA reads as TGTGCCATCAGTGAGTCAACTAAGGGTGGCGAGCAGTACTTC.

The gene calls are TRBV5-5 and TRBJ2-1; 13 bases are shared with TRBD2. The germline V gene has CDR1 SGHKS and CDR2 YYEKEE (reference sequence). V lost 3 bases to trimming and J lost 8 bases; unmatched junction nucleotides: 11. The CDR3 is made up of 17 amino acids. The DNA for the CDR3 is TGTGCCAGCAGCTGGATCCGGACTAGCGGGAGTGGGGATGAGCAGTTCTTC. It translates to CASSWIRTSGSGDEQFF.

This chain's CDR3 is CASTLGAYYGYTF. CDR3 DNA: TGTGCCAGCACCCTGGGGGCCTACTATGGCTACACCTTC. The rearrangement joins TRBV5-5 to TRBJ1-2, with a tentative D call TRBD1 (6 bases). V lost 6 bases to trimming and J lost 3 bases, with 12 bases between them. CDR1 SGHKS and CDR2 YYEKEE come from the germline V gene (reference sequence). The CDR3 covers 13 residues. Filled out from reference TRBV5-5 and TRBJ1-2, the complete variable domain reads DAGVTQSPTHLIKTRGQQVTLRCSPISGHKSVSWYQQVLGQGPQFIFQYYEKEERGRGNFPDRFSARQFPNYSSELNVNALLLGDSALYLCASTLGAYYGYTFGSGTRLTVV.

The chain has TRBV12-3 or TRBV12-4 and TRBJ2-1; no firm D call. V was cut by 3 bases and J by 3 bases, with 6 bases left in between. The CDR3 consists of 13 residues. CDR3 protein: CASSFNSYNEQFF. The CDR3 nucleotides read TGTGCCAGCAGTTTCAACAGCTACAATGAGCAGTTCTTC.

This clone was observed once. The V gene is TRBV4-3, the J gene TRBJ2-7; the D gene could be TRBD1 or TRBD2 (5 bases each). Trimming shortened V by 0 bases and J by 0 bases, and 12 bases separated the two germline ends. Per germline, CDR1 LGHNA and CDR2 YSLEER. CDR3 length: 16 residues. In DNA form, the CDR3 reads TGCGCCAGCAGCCAAGATACCCGGGACGGCTCCTACGAGCAGTACTTC. Amino acid sequence: CASSQDTRDGSYEQYF.

The DNA for the CDR3 is TGTGCCAGCTCACCACCGGAACTAGCGGGACTCTACGAGCAGTACTTC. Its protein product is CASSPPELAGLYEQYF. This chain links TRBV18 with TRBJ2-7; 10 bases are shared with TRBD2. Germline V gives CDR1 KGHSH, CDR2 LQKENI. The CDR3 spans 16 residues. Trimming at V came to 0 bases and at J to 3 bases, leaving 5 bases not matched to a gene.

DNA for the CDR3: TGTGCCAGCAGTTTTCGGGGGCCGAGCTACAATGAGCAGTTCTTC. This gives the protein CASSFRGPSYNEQFF. The genes are TRBV27 and TRBJ2-1, with D possibly being TRBD1 or TRBD2 (6 bases each). Trimming stripped 3 bases from V and 3 bases from J, with 12 bases between. The CDR3 contains 15 residues. CDR1 is MNHEY, CDR2 SMNVEV, per germline (reference sequence).

This clone was found once. This sequence joins TRBV6-5 and TRBJ2-1; 12 nucleotides agree with TRBD2. Germline loops: CDR1 MNHEY, CDR2 SVGAGI. With 2 bases clipped from V and 8 bases from J, the junction kept 7 bases outside the gene matches. There are 16 residues in the CDR3. This CDR3 is CASSYGRLAGGYEQFF. The CDR3 DNA reads TGTGCCAGCAGTTACGGGCGTCTAGCGGGAGGGTATGAGCAGTTCTTC.